Below, 22 T cell receptor beta chains from the same sample are listed, as sequenced in a study of T cell changes during pregnancy in multiple sclerosis. Sequenced by immunoSEQ multiplex PCR; TCRdb stores in-frame clones only, minus some. The sample lists 25,000 to 30,000 clones; 80% to 90% were seen once. The starting material was CD4+ T cells from peripheral blood mononuclear cells, obtained in the second trimester of pregnancy. These receptors all stem from a female donor with multiple sclerosis, enrolled in a pregnancy study.

V is TRBV19 and J is TRBJ1-4, with 10 bases that match TRBD1. Trimming at V came to 6 bases and at J to 7 bases, leaving 5 bases not matched to a gene. Germline-derived CDR1 and CDR2 are LNHDA and SQIVND (reference sequence). The CDR3 covers 14 residues. CDR3 sequence: CASRSDRGREKLFF. CDR3 sequence (DNA): TGTGCCAGTAGATCCGACAGGGGGCGTGAAAAACTGTTTTTT.

This chain joins TRBV4-3 and TRBJ1-2; TRBD1 matches at 10 bases. The ends lost 3 bases at V and 4 bases at J; junction bases unmatched: 5. The CDR3 totals 15 residues. The germline V gene has CDR1 LGHNA and CDR2 YSLEER. The CDR3 sequence is CASSHHRTGGYGYTF. DNA of the CDR3: TGCGCCAGCAGCCACCATAGGACAGGGGGCTATGGCTACACCTTC.

This clone was recorded a few times. This chain uses TRBV18 with TRBJ2-7; D perhaps matches TRBD1 (6 bases). In germline, CDR1 is KGHSH, CDR2 LQKENI. V was pared by 2 bases and J by 4 bases, with 24 bases between. The CDR3 is 18 amino acids. Here the CDR3 DNA reads TGTGCCAGCTCACCAGGAGGCGTGGGGGCAGGGGAGATATACGAGCAGTACTTC. It encodes CASSPGGVGAGEIYEQYF.

The rearrangement uses TRBV6-5 and TRBJ1-5; possible D gene TRBD1, 6 bases. The V and J ends lost 0 bases and 8 bases respectively, with 11 bases between them. This CDR3 region has 14 residues. CDR1 and CDR2 (germline): MNHEY, SVGAGI. The CDR3 protein is CASSYSARDKPQHF. In DNA form, the CDR3 reads TGTGCCAGCAGTTACTCGGCGAGGGACAAGCCCCAGCATTTT.

V gene TRBV6-1 combines with J gene TRBJ1-6; TRBD1 matches 7 bases. This CDR3 is built from 12 residues. CDR1 and CDR2 (germline): MNHNS, SASEGT. V trimming: 3 bases; J trimming: 17 bases; junction bases outside the gene matches: 7. The DNA of the CDR3 is TGTGCCAGCAGTGACCCAAATCAGGGGGTCCACTTT. Amino acid sequence: CASSDPNQGVHF.

This chain connects TRBV7-9 to TRBJ2-3; 11 positions match TRBD2. Germline V lookup: CDR1 SEHNR, CDR2 FQNEAQ (reference sequence). The CDR3 runs to 18 residues. J gave up 7 bases and V 4 bases, and 16 bases lay outside the gene matches. The CDR3 DNA reads TGTGCCAGCAGCTCATTAGGAAGACTAGCGGGGACCACGAATACGCAGTATTTT. Encoded protein: CASSSLGRLAGTTNTQYF. Looking up the rest from reference TRBV7-9 and TRBJ2-3 gives the full variable domain: DTGVSQNPRHKITKRGQNVTFRCDPISEHNRLYWYRQTLGQGPEFLTYFQNEAQLEKSRLLSDRFSAERPKGSFSTLEIQRTEQGDSAMYLCASSSLGRLAGTTNTQYFGPGTRLTVL.

The chain couples TRBV5-4 to TRBJ2-1; 15 bases match TRBD2. Germline lookup yields CDR1 SGHNT and CDR2 YYREEE (reference sequence). This CDR3 comprises 19 residues. V was clipped by 4 bases and J by 6 bases; unmatched bases: 14. CDR3 in amino acids: CASSRGTSGGTPLGNEQFF. The CDR3 nucleotides read TGTGCCAGCAGCCGCGGGACTAGCGGGGGGACCCCTCTTGGCAATGAGCAGTTCTTC.

The chain employs TRBV7-2 and TRBJ1-5, with D possibly matching TRBD1 (5 bases). Germline V gives CDR1 SGHTA, CDR2 FQGNSA. The CDR3 runs 15 residues. Trimming removed 1 base from V and 4 bases from J, with 11 bases in between. The CDR3 is CASSLGGGDNQPQHF. In nucleotides, the CDR3 is TGTGCCAGCAGCTTAGGGGGAGGGGATAATCAGCCCCAGCATTTT. The variable domain in full, completed from reference TRBV7-2 and TRBJ1-5, reads GAGVSQSPSNKVTEKGKDVELRCDPISGHTALYWYRQSLGQGLEFLIYFQGNSAPDKSGLPSDRFSAERTGGSVSTLTIQRTQQEDSAVYLCASSLGGGDNQPQHFGDGTRLSIL.

CDR3 in DNA: TGCGCCAGCAGCTCCACTAGCGGGGCAAGTAAAGAGACCCAGTACTTC. This codes for CASSSTSGASKETQYF. The chain is built from TRBV5-1 and TRBJ2-5; 10 bases align to TRBD2. The J segment lost 3 bases and the V segment lost 3 bases, leaving 8 bases of the junction unmatched. CDR3 length: 16 residues. Looked up from germline, CDR1 is SGHRS and CDR2 is YFSETQ.

This clone was recorded a few times. The chain carries TRBV21-1 and TRBJ1-5; TRBD1, the D gene given by the table, was not confirmed from the DNA. TRBV21-1 is a pseudogene. This CDR3 comprises 15 residues. The CDR3 bases are TGTGCCAGCAGCAAGGTGAGCAGGGGTAATCAGCCCCAGCATTTT. Protein: CASSKVSRGNQPQHF.

The rearrangement uses TRBV7-2 and TRBJ1-2; TRBD1 might be the D (5 bases). Germline lookup yields CDR1 SGHTA and CDR2 FQGNSA. V was cut by 7 bases and J by 7 bases, with 19 bases left in between. There are 14 residues in the CDR3. The CDR3 coding sequence is TGTGCCAGCACCCGCAGATCAGGGCGTGGTGGCTACACCTTC. Protein product: CASTRRSGRGGYTF.

This clone was counted a single time. This chain connects TRBV29-1 to TRBJ1-3; D may be TRBD1 (5 bases). In germline, CDR1 is SQVTM, CDR2 ANQGSEA. Deletions cut 7 bases from V and 0 bases from J, with 13 bases between. CDR3 length: 14 amino acids. CDR3 bases: TGCAGCGCCCAAGACAGATTCTCTGGAAACACCATATATTTT. It yields the protein CSAQDRFSGNTIYF.

The chain carries TRBV19 and TRBJ2-3; D uncertain. This CDR3 has 13 amino acids. Trimming took off 3 bases at V and 0 bases at J, with 4 bases between the two ends. CDR1 is LNHDA and CDR2 is SQIVND in the germline V gene (reference sequence). CDR3 loop: CASSIPSTDTQYF. The CDR3 DNA is TGTGCCAGTAGTATCCCGAGCACAGATACGCAGTATTTT.

The rearrangement uses TRBV6-5 and TRBJ1-5; D is uncertain. The germline V and J ends were trimmed by 6 bases and 3 bases, with 12 bases remaining between them. The germline V gene encodes CDR1 MNHEY and CDR2 SVGAGI. The CDR3 extends over 14 amino acids. This CDR3 is CASSRDGINQPQHF. The CDR3 DNA reads TGTGCCAGCAGCCGGGATGGGATCAATCAGCCCCAGCATTTT.

V usage is TRBV28 and J usage is TRBJ2-7; 9 bases line up with TRBD1. There are 16 residues in the CDR3. CDR1 MDHEN and CDR2 SYDVKM come from the germline V gene. Losses at the gene ends were 5 bases for V and 5 bases for J; bases not matched to a gene: 13. CDR3: CASSTYLGTGYDEQYF. The DNA for the CDR3 is TGTGCCAGCAGTACCTACCTCGGGACAGGGTACGACGAGCAGTACTTC.

For this clone: Mismatch with germline at one junction end may stem from a read error. The rearrangement joins TRBV7-2 to TRBJ2-1; D ambiguous. The CDR3 runs 14 residues. CDR1 is SGHTA and CDR2 is FQGNSA in the germline V gene. CDR3 in amino acids: CASSLDPPYSEQFF. Here the CDR3 DNA reads TGTGCCAGCAGCTTAGACCCGCCGTACAGTGAGCAGTTCTTC.

The chain employs TRBV11-2 and TRBJ2-1; D is unclear. Germline V gives CDR1 SGHAT, CDR2 FQNNGV. The CDR3 has 12 residues. V was clipped by 2 bases and J by 8 bases, with 7 bases between them. The CDR3 here is CASSLNEDEQFF. CDR3 coding DNA: TGTGCCAGCAGCTTAAACGAGGATGAGCAGTTCTTC. Looking up the rest from reference TRBV11-2 and TRBJ2-1 gives the full variable domain: EAGVAQSPRYKIIEKRQSVAFWCNPISGHATLYWYQQILGQGPKLLIQFQNNGVVDDSQLPKDRFSAERLKGVDSTLKIQPAKLEDSAVYLCASSLNEDEQFFGPGTRLTVL.

This clone has just one count. This sequence joins TRBV19 and TRBJ1-3; TRBD1 might be the D (6 bases). Trimming took 3 bases from V and 0 from J, leaving 6 bases between them. Germline V CDR1 and CDR2: LNHDA, SQIVND (reference sequence). The CDR3 covers 14 residues. The chain's CDR3 is CASSMTGSGNTIYF. In nucleotides, the CDR3 is TGTGCCAGTAGTATGACAGGCTCTGGAAACACCATATATTTT.

The chain joins TRBV29-1 to TRBJ2-3, with D tentatively TRBD2 (7 bases). The CDR3 runs 14 residues. V was trimmed by 7 bases and J by 1 base, leaving 15 bases between them. Per germline, CDR1 SQVTM and CDR2 ANQGSEA. In DNA form, the CDR3 reads TGCAGCGCCCTTGGCGGGGGCGGCACAGATACGCAGTATTTT. It specifies CSALGGGGTDTQYF.

This chain uses TRBV9 with TRBJ2-2; D unresolved. Germline lookup yields CDR1 SGDLS and CDR2 YYNGEE. V lost 3 bases to trimming and J lost 7 bases, with 4 bases between them. The CDR3 covers 11 residues. The CDR3 DNA follows: TGTGCCAGCAGCGCCAGCGGGGAGCTGTTTTTT. Residues: CASSASGELFF.

The chain is built from TRBV7-2 and TRBJ2-2; 8 bases match TRBD2. The germline V gene has CDR1 SGHTA and CDR2 FQGNSA. The CDR3 spans 15 residues. Losses at the gene ends were 1 base for V and 6 bases for J; bases not matched to a gene: 4. The chain's CDR3 is CASSLVGGAAGELFF. CDR3 bases: TGTGCCAGCAGCTTAGTCGGGGGGGCCGCCGGGGAGCTGTTTTTT.

The rearrangement links TRBV5-1 to TRBJ2-5; possible D gene TRBD2, 5 bases. Trimming shortened V by 7 bases and J by 5 bases, and 12 bases separated the two germline ends. In germline, CDR1 is SGHRS, CDR2 YFSETQ. The CDR3 extends over 12 amino acids. The CDR3 DNA sequence: TGCGCCAGCGCCGAGGGCTACGAGACCCAGTACTTC. It translates to CASAEGYETQYF.